This TCR beta chain is drawn from a study of shared clonotypes between healthy human individuals (dated by TCRdb to 2018 to 2021). Regarding the complete study: The cohort included a few men and a couple of women between 18 and 49 years of age. For each donor, CD4 naive and CD4 memory were each given three plates, CD8 naive was given two plates, and CD8 memory was given one plate. To estimate repertoire size and how much clonotypes are shared between individuals, the study performed deep sequencing of blood TCR repertoires from roughly five healthy adults. To increase sequencing depth and limit assay-specific biases, TCR repertoire library preparation and sequencing were carried out by different laboratories using diverse techniques. Each donor's leukapheresis produced roughly between roughly 0.9 and 8.9 billion PBMCs. The paper's findings and limits, for the study overall: The small number of donors limited the genetic and exposure-history diversity represented. Sampling was restricted to blood, and TCR repertoires in tissue are likely to differ from TCR repertoires in blood. Compared with non-shared clonotypes, clonotypes shared by all four sorted-subset donors had higher generation probabilities. Larger estimated clonotype richness was generally found for naive subsets than for memory subsets. Pairwise subsampling indicated that sequencing depth was expected to affect the degree of clonotype sharing among donors. When a handful of donors were compared, the shared fraction of clonotypes was about 5% for naive CD4, approximately 3.3% for naive CD8, roughly 2.5% for memory CD4, and about 0.36% for memory CD8. Incomplete sequencing was indicated by rarefaction of sorted-subset datasets, despite the large sequencing depth.

Concerning this clone: Its cognate antigen has yet to be identified. No clone much larger than this one lies a single base away; base qualities are absent.

The donors were healthy, HIV-negative adults who had no recently reported acute infections or vaccinations. Every donor was a Caucasian adult residing in Nashville, Tennessee, USA. Magnetic negative selection was used to enrich CD4+ T cells, after which naive cells were positively selected on CD45RA and the negative fraction became the memory subset. Blood was obtained by leukapheresis, after which PBMCs were separated by Ficoll-Histopaque density gradient centrifugation and cryopreserved in liquid nitrogen vapor phase. Purity and quantity of every magnetically sorted T cell population were checked by analytical flow cytometry. Each sorted fraction had its genomic DNA isolated and then quantified by UV absorbance on a Nanodrop 2000c. TCR CDR3 regions were amplified from genomic DNA by multiplex PCR using the deep immunoSEQ assay. For each cell subset, the extracted genomic DNA was distributed evenly across all wells of several immunoSEQ 96-well plates, and each plate served as one replicate. For sorted subsets, approximately 210 ng of genomic DNA, equivalent to 25,000 to 35,000 T cell genomes, went into each replicate PCR. The purified libraries were quantified using a Qubit 3.0 fluorometer, sized with a Bioanalyzer 2100, and then quantified again using the KAPA Library Quantification kit. Every immunoSEQ 96-well plate was sequenced on a dedicated single-read 150-cycle Illumina NextSeq 550 flow cell. In the original analysis: Because only junctional sequences without quality scores were contained in the immunoSEQ output, filtering matching that applied to full-length reads could not be performed. Sequences were annotated with PyIR, a Python wrapper for IgBLAST v1.9, using IMGT germline references to assign V/J genes and CDR3. Any read was removed if the V/J assignment was weak (E-value above 1e-6), the CDR3 was missing, or the read contained stop codons, out-of-frame junctions, or ambiguous translated residues. V3J clonotypes were defined as sequences sharing the same inferred V gene, J gene, and CDR3 amino acid sequence. Percentage overlap between repertoires was computed as shared unique clonotypes divided by the size of the smaller repertoire. Three approaches were used to assess repertoire richness: RTK rarefaction, the Chao1 estimator, and Recon v2.1 estimates of unobserved clonotypes. OLGA was used to compute generation probabilities for all TCRbeta clonotypes that the gDNA method yielded from a handful of donors. TCRdb holds this immuneACCESS table with in-frame rearrangements only. Some clones are missing; in checked studies, unresolved V genes explain under half, and the rest has no known cause. Clone size and V and J calls were adopted from that table, with D and trimming inferred from the DNA. The table for this sample lists roughly 650,000 clones; roughly 97% of them were counted only once. Less than 0.065% of the sample lies in the top ten.

The germline V gene specifies SGHTA as CDR1 and FQGTGA as CDR2. The CDR3 contains 13 residues, cysteine and phenylalanine counted. The only DNA kept is the CDR3, 39 bases in frame from the first base. V and J are truncated by 5 bases and 5 bases respectively, leaving an intervening sequence of 13 bases. This clonotype originated in a woman younger than 45 in good health. This sequence uses TRBV7-3 and TRBJ2-7; a tentative D match to TRBD1 spans 6 bases. Specimen: naive CD4+ T cells sorted from blood. The cell subset or site tag for this specimen amounts to: CD45RA+ positively selected. The CDR3 protein is CASSPNYRDEQYF. The nucleotides read TGTGCCAGCAGCCCCAACTACAGGGACGAGCAGTACTTC.